Below are 21 T cell receptor beta chains sequenced from a single sample in a study of OX40 agonist ivuxolimab in advanced cancers. Clones were read by immunoSEQ multiplex PCR, and TCRdb kept only the in-frame ones, dropping some. The top ten clones hold around 1.7% of a sample with tens of thousands of clones, roughly nine tenths of them seen once. Specimen: CD4+ or CD8+ T cells sorted from blood, collected in a trial of the OX40 agonist ivuxolimab. The receptor set was obtained from an adult with an advanced solid tumor such as melanoma, head and neck, liver or kidney cancer.

The V and J genes are TRBV5-1 and TRBJ2-7; 11 bases map to TRBD1. Per the germline V gene, CDR1 is SGHRS and CDR2 is YFSETQ. This CDR3 is built from 17 residues. The ends lost 0 bases at V and 4 bases at J; junction bases unmatched: 9. The CDR3 reads CASSLAAGTGGIYEQYF. The DNA for the CDR3 is TGCGCCAGCAGCTTGGCCGCCGGGACAGGGGGGATATACGAGCAGTACTTC.

The rearrangement links TRBV5-4 to TRBJ2-3, with 12 bases aligning to TRBD2. V was pared by 4 bases and J by 10 bases, with 10 bases of the junction left unmatched. Germline loops: CDR1 SGHNT, CDR2 YYREEE (reference sequence). The CDR3 sequence is 15 residues long. For the CDR3, the DNA is TGTGCCAGCAGCCCCGGGACTAGCGGGCAGGTCTCGCAGTATTTT. Translating gives CASSPGTSGQVSQYF. Variable domain in full (rest from reference TRBV5-4 and TRBJ2-3): ETGVTQSPTHLIKTRGQQVTLRCSSQSGHNTVSWYQQALGQGPQFIFQYYREEENGRGNFPPRFSGLQFPNYSSELNVNALELDDSALYLCASSPGTSGQVSQYFGPGTRLTVL.

V usage is TRBV19 and J usage is TRBJ2-6, with TRBD2 as a possible D gene (5 bases). The germline V gene has CDR1 LNHDA and CDR2 SQIVND (reference sequence). The CDR3 runs to 15 residues. V was trimmed by 3 bases and J by 3 bases, leaving 9 bases between them. Written as DNA, the CDR3 is TGTGCCAGTAGTATCGGCGGAGGTGGGGCCAACGTCCTGACTTTC. This gives the protein CASSIGGGGANVLTF.

This sequence joins TRBV20-1 and TRBJ2-7; perhaps TRBD2 as D (5 bases). The CDR3 runs to 11 residues. Per the germline V gene, CDR1 is DFQATT and CDR2 is SNEGSKA (reference sequence). The V and J ends lost 5 bases and 4 bases respectively, with 9 bases between them. For the CDR3, the DNA is TGCAGTGCTCACGGACTTTACGAGCAGTACTTC. Encoded protein: CSAHGLYEQYF.

The chain couples TRBV6-6 to TRBJ2-1, with 7 bases that match TRBD2. Germline V gene data show CDR1 as MNHNY and CDR2 as SVGAGI (reference sequence). V was pared by 0 bases and J by 6 bases, with 5 bases of the junction left unmatched. The CDR3 is made up of 15 amino acids. CDR3 in DNA: TGTGCCAGCAGTTACTCGACTAGCTTTCCCAATGAGCAGTTCTTC. Protein product: CASSYSTSFPNEQFF.

The chain is built from TRBV28 and TRBJ2-1, with D possibly being TRBD1 (9 bases). Per the germline V gene, CDR1 is MDHEN and CDR2 is SYDVKM. V was trimmed by 7 bases and J by 5 bases, leaving 21 bases between them. CDR3 length equals 16 residues. The CDR3 reads CASTLAGGQGDNEQFF. The CDR3 DNA sequence: TGTGCCAGCACCCTGGCGGGGGGACAGGGCGACAATGAGCAGTTCTTC.

V is TRBV30 and J is TRBJ2-7, with 9 bases identical to TRBD2. The CDR3 runs to 14 residues. Germline CDR1 reads GTSNPN; CDR2 reads SVGIG (reference sequence). After removal of 8 bases from V and 5 bases from J, the junction contained 13 bases not matched to a gene. Here the CDR3 reads CAQSPSIAGDEQYF. The CDR3 coding sequence is TGTGCCCAGTCCCCTTCGATAGCGGGAGACGAGCAGTACTTC.

The genes are TRBV5-4 and TRBJ1-2; D remains ambiguous. Germline values: CDR1 SGHNT, CDR2 YYREEE (reference sequence). The CDR3 has 14 residues. The germline V and J ends were trimmed by 5 bases and 0 bases, with 11 bases remaining between them. The CDR3 loop is CASSRVGANYGYTF. The CDR3 coding sequence is TGTGCCAGCAGTCGGGTTGGAGCTAACTATGGCTACACCTTC.

This clone was seen just once. CDR3 sequence reads: CSVQGGGSTREQYF. CDR3 DNA: TGCAGCGTCCAGGGAGGGGGAAGCACGAGGGAGCAGTACTTC. This rearrangement joins TRBV29-1 to TRBJ2-7; D may be TRBD2 (7 bases). The CDR3 is made up of 14 amino acids. Germline V gives CDR1 SQVTM, CDR2 ANQGSEA. V was pared by 6 bases and J by 7 bases, with 22 bases between.

This clone was seen just once. This chain uses TRBV30 with TRBJ2-2; D is undetermined. The CDR3 is made up of 12 amino acids. Trimming left V 0 bases short and J 5 bases short, with 4 bases between. CDR1 and CDR2 from the germline V gene are GTSNPN and SVGIG (reference sequence). The DNA for the CDR3 is TGTGCCTGGAGTGTGTGGACCGGGGAGCTGTTTTTT. This encodes CAWSVWTGELFF.

This chain connects TRBV6-5 to TRBJ2-7; possibly TRBD1 for D (5 bases). The CDR3 runs 14 residues. Deletions cut 6 bases from V and 1 base from J, with 13 bases between. CDR1 MNHEY and CDR2 SVGAGI come from the germline V gene. This chain's CDR3 is CASRSRRGSYEQYF. The CDR3 coding sequence is TGTGCCAGCAGGTCCAGAAGGGGTTCCTACGAGCAGTACTTC.

The chain combines TRBV28 with TRBJ1-1; D is uncertain. The ends were cut back, 2 bases at V and 7 bases at J, with 11 bases in the middle. Germline-derived CDR1 and CDR2 are MDHEN and SYDVKM. This CDR3 contains 13 residues. CDR3 protein: CASSLEVVNEAFF. In DNA form, the CDR3 reads TGTGCCAGCAGTTTAGAGGTGGTTAATGAAGCTTTCTTT.

The CDR3 here is CASSEPPDRTSSQPQHF. The CDR3 nucleotides read TGCGCCAGCAGTGAGCCGCCGGACAGGACCTCCAGTCAGCCCCAGCATTTT. The rearrangement uses TRBV10-1 and TRBJ1-5; 7 bases line up with TRBD1. The CDR3 sequence is 17 residues long. The germline V gene encodes CDR1 WNHNN and CDR2 SYGVQD (reference sequence). Losses at the gene ends were 2 bases for V and 6 bases for J; bases not matched to a gene: 13.

The chain joins TRBV6-1 to TRBJ1-3, with D unresolved. Germline V lookup: CDR1 MNHNS, CDR2 SASEGT. Trimming took 4 bases from V and 4 from J, leaving 5 bases between them. The CDR3 totals 12 residues. CDR3 in amino acids: CASSVGGNTIYF. The CDR3 DNA sequence: TGTGCCAGCAGTGTAGGAGGAAACACCATATATTTT.

The chain joins TRBV29-1 to TRBJ2-7, with D tentatively TRBD1 (6 bases). Per the germline V gene, CDR1 is SQVTM and CDR2 is ANQGSEA. CDR3 length: 10 residues. Trimming removed 5 bases from V and 7 bases from J, with 9 bases in between. As DNA, the CDR3 is TGCAGCGTTCAGGGGCGGGAGCAGTACTTC. Translating it yields CSVQGREQYF.

V usage is TRBV11-2 and J usage is TRBJ2-3; D possibly uses TRBD1 or TRBD2 (5 bases each). Trimming stripped 0 bases from V and 6 bases from J, with 10 bases between. This CDR3 has 14 residues. Looked up from germline, CDR1 is SGHAT and CDR2 is FQNNGV. The CDR3 coding sequence is TGTGCCAGCAGCTTAGATACTTGGGGGGATACGCAGTATTTT. Translated, it gives CASSLDTWGDTQYF.

The chain combines TRBV27 with TRBJ1-2, with 8 bases matching TRBD1. The CDR3 sequence is 19 residues long. Germline-derived CDR1 and CDR2 are MNHEY and SMNVEV (reference sequence). The J segment lost 0 bases and the V segment lost 5 bases, leaving 17 bases of the junction unmatched. CDR3 loop: CASSLYALTGEGANYGYTF. CDR3 DNA sequence: TGTGCCAGCAGTCTCTATGCGTTGACAGGGGAGGGGGCTAACTATGGCTACACCTTC.

J is TRBJ2-7 and V is TRBV6-6; D could derive from TRBD1 or TRBD2 (5 bases each). Germline lookup yields CDR1 MNHNY and CDR2 SVGAGI (reference sequence). This CDR3 region has 14 residues. V was clipped by 6 bases and J by 4 bases, with 16 bases between them. CDR3 nucleotide sequence: TGTGCCAGCAGCCGTGCCGGGACCCAGTACGAGCAGTACTTC. Its translation is CASSRAGTQYEQYF.

The chain has TRBV6-1 and TRBJ2-3, with 12 nucleotides matching TRBD2. This CDR3 has 15 residues. From germline, CDR1 is MNHNS and CDR2 SASEGT. After removal of 1 base from V and 7 bases from J, the junction contained 3 bases not matched to a gene. This chain's CDR3 is CASSEGLAGVHTQYF. The DNA of the CDR3 is TGTGCCAGCAGTGAAGGACTAGCGGGAGTACATACGCAGTATTTT.

The chain joins TRBV4-3 to TRBJ2-1; possible D gene TRBD2, 6 bases. V was pared by 3 bases and J by 4 bases, with 13 bases between. Per germline, CDR1 LGHNA and CDR2 YSLEER. The CDR3 runs 15 residues. The CDR3, as DNA: TGCGCCAGCAGCCAGGACCGGGACTCTTACAATGAGCAGTTCTTC. This encodes CASSQDRDSYNEQFF.

The CDR3 DNA reads TGTGCCAGCAGATCTTCGAGCGGGTTGTCCTACAATGAGCAGTTCTTC. Translating it yields CASRSSSGLSYNEQFF. The rearrangement joins TRBV25-1 to TRBJ2-1, with D perhaps matching TRBD2 (6 bases). The CDR3 contains 16 residues. Deletions cut 6 bases from V and 1 base from J, with 16 bases between. Germline CDR1 reads MGHDK; CDR2 reads SYGVNS.